This entry lists 29 T cell receptor beta chains sequenced from one sample in a study of post-analysis software for immune sequencing data (dated by TCRdb to the mid-2010s). Library method: PCR. These reads were obtained on an Illumina HiSeq 2500. To reduce PCR and sequencing biases, unique molecular identifiers were incorporated into the TCR beta cDNA libraries. TCRdb passed the public sequencing reads through fastp at Q25 and MiXCR, retaining productive beta sequences. Rows matching on CDR3 protein sequence are summarized as one entry with the most common DNA and genes. The sample table shows fewer than 850,000 distinct CDR3 sequences, and 25% to 30% are seen once. The ten largest account for around 0.56% of the sample. Their antigens are not known. The paper's findings and limits, for the study overall: Patients showed significantly higher frequencies than controls for a handful of TRBV segments, among them TRBV5-6, TRBV5-1 and TRBV20-1.

The sequenced sample consisted of blood. The receptor source for this set is a girl between 10 and 17 years old with multiple sclerosis.

The V and J genes are TRBV20-1 and TRBJ2-7; no firm D call. Trimming removed 4 bases at V and 7 bases at J, with 8 bases between. Looked up from germline, CDR1 is DFQATT and CDR2 is SNEGSKA (reference sequence). The CDR3 consists of 10 residues. In DNA, the CDR3 is TGCAGTGCTATTTCTGAAGAGCAGTACTTC. Its protein product is CSAISEEQYF.

CDR3 residues: CASSLPLGGDNEQFF. Here the CDR3 DNA reads TGTGCCAGCAGTTTACCGTTGGGGGGGGACAATGAGCAGTTCTTC. The chain recombines TRBV27 with TRBJ2-1; TRBD2 aligns across 7 bases. Germline V gene sequence: CDR1 MNHEY, CDR2 SMNVEV (reference sequence). J gave up 5 bases and V 2 bases, and 6 bases lay outside the gene matches. The CDR3 has 15 residues.

This clonotype was recorded at least ten times. V and J are TRBV2 and TRBJ2-5; D unresolved. CDR3 length: 14 amino acids. Trimming shortened V by 2 bases and J by 4 bases, and 11 bases separated the two germline ends. In germline, CDR1 is SNHLY, CDR2 FYNNEI. The CDR3 sequence is CASSENPGGETQYF. In DNA form, the CDR3 reads TGTGCCAGCAGTGAAAATCCAGGTGGAGAGACCCAGTACTTC.

The genes are TRBV20-1 and TRBJ2-1; 10 nucleotides align to TRBD2. Germline V lookup: CDR1 DFQATT, CDR2 SNEGSKA (reference sequence). This CDR3 comprises 16 residues. The V gene end was trimmed by 3 bases and the J gene end by 4 bases; junction bases not matched to a gene: 9. CDR3 DNA sequence: TGCAGTGCTAGGGGGGTGAAGCGGGGGGGATACAATGAGCAGTTCTTC. Translation gives CSARGVKRGGYNEQFF.

The chain links TRBV7-6 to TRBJ2-3; tentative D call: TRBD1 (5 bases). V was cut by 2 bases and J by 5 bases, with 17 bases left in between. This CDR3 is built from 16 residues. Germline CDR1 and CDR2: SGHVS and FNYEAQ. This chain's CDR3 is CASSLRGTGPQDTQYF. The CDR3 coding sequence is TGTGCCAGCAGCTTACGTGGAACAGGCCCCCAAGATACGCAGTATTTT.

This clonotype appeared a few times. The chain uses TRBV6-2 or TRBV6-3 and TRBJ2-5, with 9 nucleotides matching TRBD2. V gave up 2 bases and J gave up 5 bases; unmatched junction bases: 15. Germline V CDR1 and CDR2: MNHEY, SVGEGT. The CDR3 has 18 residues. The CDR3 DNA sequence: TGTGCCAGCAGTTACCCGTCTCGGCCTAGCGGGACCGGGGAGACCCAGTACTTC. Translated: CASSYPSRPSGTGETQYF.

The chain joins TRBV5-1 to TRBJ1-2, with 9 bases fitting TRBD1. Unmatched junction bases numbered 4, after V lost 0 bases and J lost 4 bases. The CDR3 runs to 15 residues. Germline lookup yields CDR1 SGHRS and CDR2 YFSETQ. The CDR3 coding sequence is TGCGCCAGCAGCTTGGGACGGGACAGGGTCTATGGCTACACCTTC. Residues: CASSLGRDRVYGYTF.

There are a few counts of this clonotype. The V gene is TRBV12-3 or TRBV12-4, the J gene TRBJ2-3; 8 bases map to TRBD1. Trimming at V came to 5 bases and at J to 2 bases, leaving 9 bases not matched to a gene. There are 16 residues in the CDR3. The CDR3, as DNA: TGTGCCAGCAGTCCTGGGCAGGGGGCCCACACAGATACGCAGTATTTT. Translated, it gives CASSPGQGAHTDTQYF.

This clonotype has a handful of counts. At one end the junction does not follow the germline gene, possibly because of a read error. The chain recombines TRBV29-1 with TRBJ2-7; D might be TRBD1 (5 bases). Germline lookup yields CDR1 SQVTM and CDR2 ANQGSEA. The CDR3 has 13 amino acids. CDR3 in amino acids: CSVEGSRAYEQYF. CDR3 DNA sequence: TGCAGCGTCGAAGGGTCCAGGGCCTACGAGCAGTACTTC.

The chain uses TRBV7-2 and TRBJ2-1; tentatively, D is TRBD2 (6 bases). Between the trimmed V and J ends, which lost 6 bases and 8 bases, there was a span of 14 bases. Germline assignment: CDR1 SGHTA and CDR2 FQGNSA. The CDR3 totals 13 residues. CDR3 sequence: CASRRLASDEQFF. CDR3 nucleotides: TGTGCCAGCAGGCGGCTAGCGTCCGATGAGCAGTTCTTC.

This chain joins TRBV6-6 and TRBJ2-6, with D possibly being TRBD2 (7 bases). Between the trimmed V and J ends, which lost 8 bases and 4 bases, there was a span of 21 bases. The length of the CDR3 is 17 residues. Germline values: CDR1 MNHNY, CDR2 SVGAGI (reference sequence). Here the CDR3 DNA reads TGTGCCAGCTGCAAGAATTCGGGGGGCAGGGGGGCCAACGTCCTGACTTTC. It encodes CASCKNSGGRGANVLTF.

The chain recombines TRBV5-1 with TRBJ1-1, with unresolved D. Germline V lookup: CDR1 SGHRS, CDR2 YFSETQ. The V end was cut by 4 bases, the J end by 0 bases, with 10 bases between. This CDR3 has 14 amino acids. CDR3 region: CASSLTSMNTEAFF. The CDR3 DNA sequence: TGCGCCAGCAGCCTTACATCGATGAACACTGAAGCTTTCTTT.

This clonotype was seen a handful of times. V usage is TRBV5-1 and J usage is TRBJ2-1; 7 positions agree with TRBD1. This CDR3 has 14 residues. Germline V gene data show CDR1 as SGHRS and CDR2 as YFSETQ. V lost 3 bases and J lost 7; bases outside the gene matches: 7. The CDR3 is CASSSSTGLNEQFF. In DNA, the CDR3 is TGCGCCAGCAGCTCGTCGACAGGGTTGAATGAGCAGTTCTTC.

This rearrangement joins TRBV29-1 to TRBJ2-5; 9 bases align to TRBD2. The DNA matches TRBJ2-7 better at its end, which makes the J call doubtful. CDR3 length equals 14 residues. From germline, CDR1 is SQVTM and CDR2 ANQGSEA. In DNA, the CDR3 is TGCAGCGTTGAAGCTAGCGGGGCCCGATCCGAGCAGTACTTC. It encodes CSVEASGARSEQYF.

This clonotype was observed a handful of times. V usage is TRBV6-5 and J usage is TRBJ1-5, with D tentatively TRBD1 (6 bases). V gave up 6 bases and J gave up 3 bases, with 12 bases separating them. The CDR3 loop spans 14 amino acids. Germline loops: CDR1 MNHEY, CDR2 SVGAGI. CDR3 coding DNA: TGTGCCAGCAGAGAAACAGGGTACAATCAGCCCCAGCATTTT. Its translation: CASRETGYNQPQHF.

This clonotype was counted a few times. This chain uses TRBV7-2 with TRBJ2-7; 9 bases align to TRBD2. The length of the CDR3 is 15 residues. V lost 5 bases to trimming and J lost 3 bases; unmatched junction nucleotides: 8. Per the germline V gene, CDR1 is SGHTA and CDR2 is FQGNSA. CDR3 coding DNA: TGTGCCAGCAGCCTGGTAGCGGGGGAGTACTACGAGCAGTACTTC. This sequence encodes CASSLVAGEYYEQYF.

The chain links TRBV20-1 to TRBJ2-7, with TRBD2 identical over 14 bases. The assigned J gene may be wrong: the sequence end matches TRBJ2-5 better. CDR1 is DFQATT and CDR2 is SNEGSKA in the germline V gene (reference sequence). The CDR3 has 16 residues. Here the CDR3 reads CSASPRRTSGGQTQYF. CDR3 DNA sequence: TGCAGTGCTAGTCCGAGGAGGACTAGCGGGGGGCAGACCCAGTACTTC.

In its sample, this clonotype was seen a few times. The V gene is TRBV4-1, the J gene TRBJ1-1; D call uncertain. V dropped 1 base and J dropped 0 bases, with 12 bases sitting between them. The CDR3 runs 16 residues. Germline assignment: CDR1 MGHRA and CDR2 YSYEKL. The CDR3 DNA reads TGCGCCAGCAGCCAAGTTGGGCATCCCATGAACACTGAAGCTTTCTTT. Amino acids: CASSQVGHPMNTEAFF.

The V gene is TRBV29-1, the J gene TRBJ1-2; D perhaps matches TRBD1 (5 bases). Germline V gene lookup returns CDR1 SQVTM and CDR2 ANQGSEA. V was clipped by 6 bases and J by 1 base, with 12 bases between them. The CDR3 sequence is 13 residues long. The CDR3 loop is CSVGDGVNYGYTF. The CDR3 region has the DNA TGCAGCGTCGGGGACGGAGTTAACTATGGCTACACCTTC.

This clonotype was seen more than once but under ten times. The gene calls are TRBV12-3 or TRBV12-4 and TRBJ2-1; D is undetermined. Trimming took off 2 bases at V and 6 bases at J, with 5 bases between the two ends. The CDR3 is 12 residues long. The CDR3: CASSLPPNEQFF. CDR3 sequence (DNA): TGTGCCAGCAGTTTACCGCCCAATGAGCAGTTCTTC.

V usage is TRBV9 and J usage is TRBJ1-2; D is unclear. From germline, CDR1 is SGDLS and CDR2 YYNGEE. The V end was cut by 0 bases, the J end by 8 bases, with 14 bases between. The CDR3 totals 14 residues. The CDR3 here is CASSVDNLLGGYTF. Here the CDR3 DNA reads TGTGCCAGCAGCGTAGATAACCTCTTGGGGGGCTACACCTTC.

The V call is TRBV24-1, the J call TRBJ2-1; D not resolved. Germline V lookup: CDR1 KGHDR, CDR2 SFDVKD. Trimming stripped 0 bases from V and 8 bases from J, with 19 bases between. This CDR3 is built from 17 residues. This CDR3 is CATSDLTNRGSLDEQFF. CDR3 nucleotides: TGTGCCACCAGTGATTTGACCAACAGAGGCTCGCTGGATGAGCAGTTCTTC.

This clonotype has just a few counts. The rearrangement links TRBV28 to TRBJ2-1, with 7 bases that match TRBD2. In germline, CDR1 is MDHEN, CDR2 SYDVKM. With V trimmed by 1 base and J by 9 bases, 9 bases remained unmatched. The CDR3 runs 15 residues. DNA for the CDR3: TGTGCCAGCAGTTTATCTCCTAGCGGTTCCCCTGAGCAGTTCTTC. This encodes CASSLSPSGSPEQFF.

The V gene is TRBV7-9, the J gene TRBJ2-4, with TRBD1 matching over 7 bases. CDR1 is SEHNR, CDR2 FQNEAQ, per germline (reference sequence). Trimming cost V 1 base and J 8 bases; bases outside gene matches: 2. The CDR3 runs to 13 residues. CDR3: CASSLETGYIQYF. The CDR3 region has the DNA TGTGCCAGCAGCTTAGAGACAGGGTACATTCAGTACTTC.

The chain has TRBV5-1 and TRBJ1-1; 8 nucleotides align to TRBD1. Germline CDR1 is SGHRS and CDR2 is YFSETQ. V lost 2 bases to trimming and J lost 1 base; unmatched junction nucleotides: 1. CDR3 length: 14 amino acids. For the CDR3, the DNA is TGCGCCAGCAGCTTTGGGACAGGGAACACTGAAGCTTTCTTT. Translated: CASSFGTGNTEAFF.

This clonotype was detected only a few times. This chain connects TRBV7-2 to TRBJ2-1; 9 bases align to TRBD2. The CDR3 loop spans 16 amino acids. V shed 3 bases and J 0 bases; nucleotides not matched to a gene: 3. From germline, CDR1 is SGHTA and CDR2 FQGNSA. Here the CDR3 DNA reads TGTGCCAGCAGCTTCCGCGGGAGGGACTCCTACAATGAGCAGTTCTTC. Translating it yields CASSFRGRDSYNEQFF.

The CDR3 region is CASSLITSGLRPNEQFF. In DNA, the CDR3 is TGTGCCAGCAGCTTAATAACTTCGGGACTACGGCCCAATGAGCAGTTCTTC. V is TRBV7-9 and J is TRBJ2-1, with 7 positions matching TRBD2. This CDR3 comprises 17 residues. Germline CDR1 is SEHNR and CDR2 is FQNEAQ (reference sequence). V lost 2 bases, J lost 6 bases, and 13 bases stayed unmatched. The complete variable domain, with remaining parts taken from reference TRBV7-9 and TRBJ2-1, reads DTGVSQNPRHKITKRGQNVTFRCDPISEHNRLYWYRQTLGQGPEFLTYFQNEAQLEKSRLLSDRFSAERPKGSFSTLEIQRTEQGDSAMYLCASSLITSGLRPNEQFFGPGTRLTVL.

This clonotype appeared a few times. The gene calls are TRBV5-1 and TRBJ2-3; 13 bases align to TRBD2. The CDR3 consists of 18 residues. V shed 0 bases, J shed 2 bases, and the junction held 6 bases outside the gene matches. In germline, CDR1 is SGHRS, CDR2 YFSETQ. CDR3 DNA: TGCGCCAGCAGCTTGGCTGAGGGACTAGCGGGACTCACAGATACGCAGTATTTT. Protein product: CASSLAEGLAGLTDTQYF.

This clonotype appeared a few times. This chain connects TRBV15 to TRBJ2-1; tentatively, D is TRBD2 (6 bases). The V gene lost 1 base and the J gene lost 6 bases, with 13 bases spanning the gap. Per the germline V gene, CDR1 is LNHNV and CDR2 is YYDKDF (reference sequence). This CDR3 contains 15 residues. CDR3 DNA: TGTGCCACCAGCAGAGTTGCGGGGAGGCCCAATGAGCAGTTCTTC. It specifies CATSRVAGRPNEQFF.